This T cell receptor beta chain was retrieved from a study of OX40 agonist ivuxolimab in advanced cancers. Sequencing was performed with immunoSEQ multiplex PCR; in TCRdb, only in-frame clones are kept and a portion is missing. The sample yields 73,000 or so clones, about 86% seen once. This TCR derives from an adult with an advanced solid tumor such as melanoma, head and neck, liver or kidney cancer. The material sequenced was CD4+ or CD8+ T cells sorted from blood, taken in a trial of the OX40 agonist ivuxolimab.

Here the CDR3 DNA reads TGTGCCAGCAGCTTGGAACAGGCGTATGGCTACACCTTC. Translating gives CASSLEQAYGYTF. V usage is TRBV5-5 and J usage is TRBJ1-2; tentative D call: TRBD1 (5 bases). The CDR3 loop spans 13 amino acids. With 0 bases removed from V and 5 bases from J, the gap between germline ends came to 8 bases. Per the germline V gene, CDR1 is SGHKS and CDR2 is YYEKEE (reference sequence).